The rows below give T cell receptor beta chains drawn from one sample of a study of blood T cell repertoires in COVID-19. Repertoires were generated with immunoSEQ multiplex PCR, while TCRdb's copy carries only in-frame clones and drops some. In the table there are hundreds of thousands of clones, approximately 88% of which are singletons. The sample was PBMCs or T cells enriched from blood (not recorded which). These receptors came from a woman aged 40 to 50 who had recovered from COVID-19. Each CDR3 is given with its conserved first and last residue. The order of the fields is V gene, J gene, D gene, clone size, CDR3 protein, CDR3 DNA. The D gene is left open where the match is weak. Expanded clones get a size class; other rows say once, few or many, or leave the size out.

V gene: TRBV6-5; J gene: TRBJ2-7; D gene: TRBD2; clone size: .; CDR3 protein: CASTERGRTYEQYF; CDR3 DNA: TGTGCCAGCACCGAGCGGGGTAGGACGTACGAGCAGTACTTC
V gene: TRBV11-1; J gene: TRBJ2-7; D gene: .; clone size: .; CDR3 protein: CASSLAPAITPYEQYF; CDR3 DNA: TGTGCCAGCAGCTTAGCGCCTGCGATCACCCCCTACGAGCAGTACTTC
V gene: TRBV5-4; J gene: TRBJ1-2; D gene: .; clone size: .; CDR3 protein: CASSPDTSPYGYTF; CDR3 DNA: TGTGCCAGCAGCCCGGACACAAGCCCCTATGGCTACACCTTC
V gene: TRBV7-2; J gene: TRBJ1-4; D gene: .; clone size: .; CDR3 protein: CASSQDSANEKLFF; CDR3 DNA: TGTGCCAGCAGCCAGGACAGTGCCAATGAAAAACTGTTTTTT
V gene: TRBV18; J gene: TRBJ1-1; D gene: TRBD1; clone size: .; CDR3 protein: CASSLGQGNTEAFF; CDR3 DNA: TGTGCCAGCTCTCTCGGACAGGGGAACACTGAAGCTTTCTTT
V gene: TRBV7-2; J gene: TRBJ2-4; D gene: .; clone size: .; CDR3 protein: CASSPNLEDIQYF; CDR3 DNA: TGTGCCAGCAGCCCCAACCTAGAGGACATTCAGTACTTC
V gene: TRBV7-9; J gene: TRBJ1-2; D gene: .; clone size: .; CDR3 protein: CASTYGQSYGYTF; CDR3 DNA: TGTGCCAGCACTTACGGACAGAGCTATGGCTACACCTTC
V gene: TRBV30; J gene: TRBJ2-2; D gene: .; clone size: .; CDR3 protein: CAWLGLTGELFF; CDR3 DNA: TGTGCCTGGTTGGGACTCACCGGGGAGCTGTTTTTT
V gene: TRBV27; J gene: TRBJ2-7; D gene: TRBD1; clone size: .; CDR3 protein: CASRQGALQPYF; CDR3 DNA: TGTGCCAGCAGACAGGGGGCCCTACAGCCGTACTTC
V gene: TRBV3-1/TRBV3-2; J gene: TRBJ2-5; D gene: TRBD2; clone size: once; CDR3 protein: CASSPTAGVGQETQYF; CDR3 DNA: TGTGCCAGCAGCCCGACGGCGGGAGTGGGTCAAGAGACCCAGTACTTC
V gene: TRBV6-2/TRBV6-3; J gene: TRBJ1-4; D gene: .; clone size: .; CDR3 protein: CASSYGSGLLGKLFF; CDR3 DNA: TGTGCCAGCAGTTACGGGTCGGGACTCCTAGGTAAACTGTTTTTT
V gene: TRBV28; J gene: TRBJ1-2; D gene: TRBD1; clone size: .; CDR3 protein: CASSNGQGAGGYTF; CDR3 DNA: TGTGCCAGCAGCAATGGACAGGGGGCCGGGGGCTACACCTTC
V gene: TRBV6-5; J gene: TRBJ2-2; D gene: .; clone size: .; CDR3 protein: CASSFPTGELFF; CDR3 DNA: TGTGCCAGCAGTTTCCCTACCGGGGAGCTGTTTTTT
V gene: TRBV21-1; J gene: TRBJ2-2; D gene: .; clone size: .; CDR3 protein: CASSKVRRTNTGELFF; CDR3 DNA: TGTGCCAGCAGCAAAGTGCGGCGGACGAACACCGGGGAGCTGTTTTTT
V gene: TRBV27; J gene: TRBJ2-7; D gene: TRBD2; clone size: .; CDR3 protein: CASSLSGWTSAYEQYF; CDR3 DNA: TGTGCCAGCAGTTTATCGGGCTGGACTAGCGCCTACGAGCAGTACTTC
V gene: TRBV20-1; J gene: TRBJ2-5; D gene: .; clone size: .; CDR3 protein: CSVKDGTQYF; CDR3 DNA: TGCAGTGTTAAAGACGGGACCCAGTACTTC
V gene: TRBV7-2; J gene: TRBJ2-7; D gene: TRBD2; clone size: .; CDR3 protein: CASSLTTGGGYYEQYF; CDR3 DNA: TGTGCCAGCAGCTTAACGACTGGCGGGGGTTACTACGAGCAGTACTTC
V gene: TRBV28; J gene: TRBJ1-6; D gene: .; clone size: .; CDR3 protein: CASSRTILPNSPLHF; CDR3 DNA: TGTGCCAGCAGCCGTACTATTCTTCCTAATTCACCCCTCCACTTT
V gene: TRBV2; J gene: TRBJ2-5; D gene: TRBD2; clone size: once; CDR3 protein: CATEGKWTSGSTGGGETQYF; CDR3 DNA: TGTGCCACTGAGGGGAAATGGACTAGCGGGAGTACTGGTGGTGGGGAGACCCAGTACTTC
V gene: TRBV4-3; J gene: TRBJ1-4; D gene: .; clone size: many; CDR3 protein: CASSQDMGLLFF; CDR3 DNA: TGCGCCAGCAGCCAAGATATGGGGCTCCTGTTTTTT
V gene: TRBV28; J gene: TRBJ1-1; D gene: .; clone size: .; CDR3 protein: CASSTFGQKAFF; CDR3 DNA: TGTGCCAGCAGTACCTTCGGACAGAAAGCTTTCTTT
V gene: TRBV27; J gene: TRBJ1-2; D gene: TRBD1; clone size: .; CDR3 protein: CASSFRSTGPMSYGYTF; CDR3 DNA: TGTGCCAGCAGTTTCCGTTCGACAGGGCCGATGAGCTATGGCTACACCTTC